Listed below are T cell receptor beta chains from one sample, sequenced in a study of T cells in Graves' hyperthyroidism and ophthalmopathy. TCRdb re-analysed the multiplex PCR reads in MiXCR, keeping a single row per CDR3 protein. The data hold fewer than 550,000 distinct CDR3 sequences, with around 14% observed a single time. Specimen: blood. The receptors derive from a woman aged 18-35 years with Graves' hyperthyroidism. The CDR3 runs from the conserved cysteine through the conserved F or W. D genes are given only for firm matches. Some rows have no size entry. The others give once, few or many, or a class for an expanded clone.

v_gene,d_gene,j_gene,abundance,len,CDR3nt,CDR3aa
TRBV2,.,TRBJ2-5,many,13,TGTGCCAGCAGACGGGACGGACAAGAGACCCAGTACTTC,CASRRDGQETQYF
TRBV27,TRBD1,TRBJ2-7,many,14,TGTGCCAGCAGGCGCACAGGGGCGCCCTACGAGCAGTACTTC,CASRRTGAPYEQYF
TRBV4-2,TRBD2,TRBJ2-7,.,14,TGTGCCAGCAGCCGCGGGACTACCACCTACGAGCAGTACTTC,CASSRGTTTYEQYF
TRBV11-2,TRBD2,TRBJ2-7,many,16,TGTGCCAGCAGCACCCTAGCGGGGGAGAAATTCTACGAGCAGTACTTC,CASSTLAGEKFYEQYF
TRBV7-3,.,TRBJ2-1,.,14,TGTGCCAGCAGCGATTTGGGAAGGCTCGATGAGCAGTTCTTC,CASSDLGRLDEQFF
TRBV3-1,.,TRBJ1-2,many,15,TGTGCCAGCAGCCAAGATGGCGGATTCTCCTATGGCTACACCTTC,CASSQDGGFSYGYTF
TRBV15,.,TRBJ2-2,few,15,TGTGCCACCAGCAGAGATGTCGACCCAACCGGGGAGCTGTTTTTT,CATSRDVDPTGELFF
TRBV7-9,TRBD1,TRBJ1-6,.,14,TGTGCCAGCAGCTCTCAGACAGGGAGCTCACCCCTCCACTTT,CASSSQTGSSPLHF
TRBV7-9,.,TRBJ1-1,many,12,TGTGCCAGCAGCTTAGATGTGGGTGAAGCTTTCTTT,CASSLDVGEAFF
TRBV14,TRBD1,TRBJ2-2,few,14,TGTGCCAGCAGCCGTTTACAGGGGTCCGGGGAGCTGTTTTTT,CASSRLQGSGELFF
TRBV7-8,TRBD1,TRBJ1-1,many,14,TGTGCCAGCAGCTCGACAGGGGATAACACTGAAGCTTTCTTT,CASSSTGDNTEAFF
TRBV29-1,.,TRBJ2-5,many,12,TGCAGCGTTGTACTGTTCCAAGAGACCCAGTACTTC,CSVVLFQETQYF
TRBV12-5,.,TRBJ2-1,many,15,TGTGCTAGTGGTTACACCCGGGGAGGTTACAATGAGCAGTTCTTC,CASGYTRGGYNEQFF
TRBV7-9,.,TRBJ1-2,.,15,TGTGCCAGCAGCTTAGATGCCGCCAGGATAGGTGGCTACACCTTC,CASSLDAARIGGYTF
TRBV28,TRBD1,TRBJ2-1,many,14,TGTGCCAGCAGCCCTGGGACAGCTCTCAATGAGCAGTTCTTC,CASSPGTALNEQFF
TRBV3-1,TRBD2,TRBJ2-7,.,14,TGTGCCAGCAGCACCGTAGCGGGGGCCTACGAGCAGTACTTC,CASSTVAGAYEQYF
TRBV6-2/TRBV6-3,.,TRBJ1-2,many,13,TGTGCCAGCAGTTCCCTCGGGCGCTATGGCTACACCTTC,CASSSLGRYGYTF